This T cell receptor beta chain comes out of a study of early T cells in non-severe SARS-CoV-2 infection. The V gene's germline CDR1 is MDHEN and CDR2 SYDVKM. There are 11 residues in the CDR3. V lost 5 bases to trimming and J lost 8 bases, with 9 bases between them. Via MiXCR, TCRdb re-called the 5' RACE reads, giving one row per CDR3 protein. The data contain about 77,000 distinct CDR3 sequences, roughly a sixth of them singletons. The receptor comes from an adult who was a healthcare worker with PCR-confirmed SARS-CoV-2 infection or an uninfected control (not recorded which). The material sequenced was whole blood. V usage is TRBV28 and J usage is TRBJ1-2; D is unclear. This CDR3 is CASSLLGGYTF. For the CDR3, the DNA is TGTGCCAGCAGTCTCCTGGGGGGCTACACCTTC.